One sample yielded the 21 T cell receptor beta chains listed below, sequenced in a study of CD4+ T cells in melanoma. The repertoire was sequenced with immunoSEQ multiplex PCR; TCRdb's copy has only in-frame clones and lacks some. Counted here are 110,000 to 150,000 clones, around 90% occurring once; the ten biggest clones make up over 1.5%. These receptors were obtained from a human donor with melanoma.

The V gene is TRBV7-2, the J gene TRBJ2-2; 7 bases agree with TRBD2. The CDR3 length is 16 residues. With 0 bases clipped from V and 4 bases from J, the junction kept 5 bases outside the gene matches. Germline values: CDR1 SGHTA, CDR2 FQGNSA. CDR3: CASSLALRGVTGELFF. As DNA, the CDR3 is TGTGCCAGCAGCTTAGCGCTCCGGGGGGTCACCGGGGAGCTGTTTTTT.

The chain recombines TRBV29-1 with TRBJ1-2; the D gene is possibly TRBD1 (5 bases). The V and J ends lost 5 bases and 8 bases respectively, with 12 bases between them. The CDR3 sequence is 11 residues long. Germline V lookup: CDR1 SQVTM, CDR2 ANQGSEA. The chain's CDR3 is CSVNRHEGYTF. The CDR3 DNA sequence: TGCAGCGTTAACAGGCACGAGGGCTACACCTTC.

The rearrangement links TRBV9 to TRBJ2-1; D assignment may be TRBD1 or TRBD2 (5 bases each). V was pared by 0 bases and J by 4 bases, with 8 bases between. This CDR3 region has 14 residues. Per the germline V gene, CDR1 is SGDLS and CDR2 is YYNGEE. CDR3 nucleotide sequence: TGTGCCAGCAGCGTAGCGGGGCCATACAATGAGCAGTTCTTC. This translates into CASSVAGPYNEQFF.

The chain uses TRBV9 and TRBJ2-1; unclear D gene. Germline V gene lookup returns CDR1 SGDLS and CDR2 YYNGEE. The CDR3 sequence is 14 residues long. Trimming took off 3 bases at V and 3 bases at J, with 10 bases between the two ends. This CDR3 reads CASSATTGYNEQFF. The CDR3 DNA is TGTGCCAGCAGCGCAACGACTGGCTACAATGAGCAGTTCTTC.

This chain uses TRBV6-1 with TRBJ2-5, with 8 positions matching TRBD2. This CDR3 contains 16 residues. The V gene end was trimmed by 3 bases and the J gene end by 1 base; junction bases not matched to a gene: 7. In germline, CDR1 is MNHNS, CDR2 SASEGT. The chain's CDR3 is CASSDLPAGVQETQYF. The DNA of the CDR3 is TGTGCCAGCAGTGATTTACCAGCGGGGGTCCAAGAGACCCAGTACTTC.

Here the CDR3 DNA reads TGTGCCAGTCAGACAGGCCACAATCAGCCCCAGCATTTT. Encoded protein: CASQTGHNQPQHF. J is TRBJ1-5 and V is TRBV2; D possibly corresponds to TRBD1 (6 bases). The CDR3 contains 13 residues. Per the germline V gene, CDR1 is SNHLY and CDR2 is FYNNEI. V lost 9 bases to trimming and J lost 3 bases, with 12 bases between them.

The chain employs TRBV10-1 and TRBJ2-1; TRBD1 agrees at 10 bases. J lost 3 bases, V lost 6 bases, and 5 bases had no gene match. This CDR3 contains 15 residues. Germline V gene sequence: CDR1 WNHNN, CDR2 SYGVQD (reference sequence). The CDR3 sequence is CASSAGTGVYNEQFF. CDR3 in DNA: TGCGCCAGCAGCGCCGGGACAGGGGTCTACAATGAGCAGTTCTTC.

The chain combines TRBV5-1 with TRBJ1-5; possible D gene TRBD1, 5 bases. Trimming took 0 bases from V and 9 from J, leaving 13 bases between them. The CDR3 sequence is 14 residues long. The germline V gene has CDR1 SGHRS and CDR2 YFSETQ. The CDR3 coding sequence is TGCGCCAGCAGCTTGGAGCAAGGGGTAGGGCCCCAGCATTTT. Its translation is CASSLEQGVGPQHF.

J is TRBJ2-3 and V is TRBV7-2, with 9 bases identical to TRBD1. Trimming cost V 2 bases and J 6 bases; bases outside gene matches: 18. Germline values: CDR1 SGHTA, CDR2 FQGNSA. The CDR3 is 19 amino acids. The CDR3: CASSLRTGTGFPGHDTQYF. DNA for the CDR3: TGTGCCAGCAGCTTACGTACCGGGACAGGGTTCCCGGGACATGATACGCAGTATTTT.

V gene TRBV6-5 combines with J gene TRBJ2-2; no firm D call. The CDR3 extends over 13 amino acids. CDR1 and CDR2 (germline): MNHEY, SVGAGI. The germline V and J ends were trimmed by 0 bases and 7 bases, with 6 bases remaining between them. The CDR3 DNA sequence: TGTGCCAGCAGTTACTCAGCAGACGGGGAGCTGTTTTTT. Its translation is CASSYSADGELFF.

The genes are TRBV18 and TRBJ1-1; maybe TRBD1 (6 bases). V was clipped by 4 bases and J by 0 bases, with 12 bases between them. Germline CDR1 reads KGHSH; CDR2 reads LQKENI. CDR3 size: 15 residues. The CDR3 reads CASSLRQDVNTEAFF. The CDR3 DNA sequence: TGTGCCAGCTCACTAAGACAGGACGTGAACACTGAAGCTTTCTTT.

The gene calls are TRBV18 and TRBJ1-2; D remains ambiguous. CDR1 is KGHSH and CDR2 is LQKENI in the germline V gene. V lost 6 bases and J 1 base, leaving 6 bases between the germline ends. The CDR3 loop spans 12 amino acids. The CDR3 DNA is TGTGCCAGCTCCGGGTTTAACTATGGCTACACCTTC. Its protein is CASSGFNYGYTF.

This chain uses TRBV18 with TRBJ1-5, with D possibly TRBD1 on 6 matching bases. Trimming took 3 bases from V and 1 from J, leaving 7 bases between them. The CDR3 runs to 14 residues. CDR1 and CDR2 from the germline V gene are KGHSH and LQKENI. The CDR3 spells CASSPQGSNQPQHF. The CDR3 DNA reads as TGTGCCAGCTCACCCCAGGGGAGCAATCAGCCCCAGCATTTT.

This clone was seen a single time. The chain carries TRBV19 and TRBJ2-7; 10 bases agree with TRBD1. J lost 6 bases, V lost 5 bases, and 4 bases had no gene match. This CDR3 contains 13 residues. Looked up from germline, CDR1 is LNHDA and CDR2 is SQIVND (reference sequence). The CDR3 region has the DNA TGTGCCAGTAGTCGGGACAGGGGACCCGAGCAGTACTTC. Encoded protein: CASSRDRGPEQYF.

This chain connects TRBV7-6 to TRBJ2-3; either TRBD1 or TRBD2 may fit D (5 bases each). Germline CDR1 SGHVS, CDR2 FNYEAQ. CDR3 length: 13 residues. V was clipped by 0 bases and J by 6 bases, with 7 bases between them. CDR3 bases: TGTGCCAGCAGCTTAGCCCGGGGCGATACGCAGTATTTT. This codes for CASSLARGDTQYF. The full variable domain, with the rest looked up from reference TRBV7-6 and TRBJ2-3, is GAGVSQSPRYKVTKRGQDVALRCDPISGHVSLYWYRQALGQGPEFLTYFNYEAQQDKSGLPNDRFSAERPEGSISTLTIQRTEQRDSAMYRCASSLARGDTQYFGPGTRLTVL.

In its sample, this clone was seen a few times. This chain uses TRBV30 with TRBJ1-1; tentatively, D is TRBD1 (5 bases). Trimming shortened V by 7 bases and J by 1 base, and 10 bases separated the two germline ends. Germline V gene sequence: CDR1 GTSNPN, CDR2 SVGIG (reference sequence). The CDR3 consists of 12 residues. The CDR3 DNA reads TGTGCCTTGGGGCTCTGGAACACTGAAGCTTTCTTT. Its translation: CALGLWNTEAFF.

The chain recombines TRBV19 with TRBJ1-2, with D perhaps matching TRBD1 (6 bases). The CDR3 extends over 15 amino acids. The V and J ends lost 7 bases and 5 bases respectively, with 20 bases between them. Germline V gives CDR1 LNHDA, CDR2 SQIVND (reference sequence). The CDR3 loop is CASTLRGTQDYGYTF. The CDR3 region has the DNA TGTGCCAGTACCCTAAGGGGGACGCAAGATTATGGCTACACCTTC. Variable domain in full (rest from reference TRBV19 and TRBJ1-2): DGGITQSPKYLFRKEGQNVTLSCEQNLNHDAMYWYRQDPGQGLRLIYYSQIVNDFQKGDIAEGYSVSREKKESFPLTVTSAQKNPTAFYLCASTLRGTQDYGYTFGSGTRLTVV.

The rearrangement links TRBV7-3 to TRBJ1-2; possibly TRBD1 for D (5 bases). Germline-derived CDR1 and CDR2 are SGHTA and FQGTGA. Trimming shortened V by 1 base and J by 7 bases, and 10 bases separated the two germline ends. This CDR3 comprises 13 residues. The CDR3 loop is CASSLSQGGGYTF. For the CDR3, the DNA is TGTGCCAGCAGCTTAAGCCAGGGAGGTGGCTACACCTTC.

The rearrangement uses TRBV6-1 and TRBJ2-3, with 8 bases lining up with TRBD1. The CDR3 runs to 15 residues. Germline CDR1 MNHNS, CDR2 SASEGT. With 6 bases clipped from V and 2 bases from J, the junction kept 7 bases outside the gene matches. The CDR3 here is CASSSGGEFTDTQYF. CDR3 DNA sequence: TGTGCCAGCAGCTCAGGGGGCGAGTTCACAGATACGCAGTATTTT.

This clone came up once. The chain has TRBV5-1 and TRBJ2-7, with D tentatively TRBD1 (6 bases). Germline values: CDR1 SGHRS, CDR2 YFSETQ. V lost 0 bases to trimming and J lost 3 bases, with 13 bases between them. The CDR3 is 15 amino acids. CDR3 sequence: CASSLEPQGFYEQYF. The CDR3 bases are TGCGCCAGCAGCTTGGAACCCCAGGGGTTCTACGAGCAGTACTTC. Combining the CDR3 with reference TRBV5-1 and TRBJ2-7 gives the whole variable domain KAGVTQTPRYLIKTRGQQVTLSCSPISGHRSVSWYQQTPGQGLQFLFEYFSETQRNKGNFPGRFSGRQFSNSRSEMNVSTLELGDSALYLCASSLEPQGFYEQYFGPGTRLTVT.

J is TRBJ1-1 and V is TRBV5-4; D is possibly TRBD1 (6 bases). The V and J ends lost 6 bases and 0 bases respectively, with 15 bases between them. Germline V gene lookup returns CDR1 SGHNT and CDR2 YYREEE (reference sequence). This CDR3 is built from 15 residues. The CDR3 region has the DNA TGTGCCAGCACTCTGGGGGGCCGGATGAACACTGAAGCTTTCTTT. Encoded protein: CASTLGGRMNTEAFF.